These 21 T cell receptor beta chains originate from one sample sequenced in a study of T cells in Graves' hyperthyroidism and ophthalmopathy. RNA transcripts provided the source from which TCR beta CDR3 regions were amplified. First-round RT-PCR with HTBI primers amplified the TCR CDR3 region. TCRdb re-called the multiplex PCR reads through MiXCR, storing one row per CDR3 protein. This sample has more than 300,000 distinct CDR3 sequences, with about a sixth found just once. Sequencing used blood. The receptors stem from a young woman with Graves' hyperthyroidism that later progressed to Graves' ophthalmopathy.

The CDR3 protein is CASSYIGPQFF. As DNA, the CDR3 is TGTGCCAGCAGTTACATCGGGCCGCAGTTCTTC. The chain couples TRBV6-2 or TRBV6-3 to TRBJ2-1; D uncertain. Germline CDR1 reads MNHEY; CDR2 reads SVGEGT. Trimming removed 2 bases at V and 12 bases at J, with 8 bases between. This CDR3 spans 11 amino acids.

The sample holds many counts of this clonotype. V usage is TRBV10-3 and J usage is TRBJ2-3, with D unclear. The V end lost 3 bases, the J end lost 2 bases, and 9 bases lay between the germline ends. This CDR3 contains 14 residues. Germline lookup yields CDR1 ENHRY and CDR2 SYGVKD. DNA for the CDR3: TGTGCCATCAGTGATCAAAGGTCCACAGATACGCAGTATTTT. Its protein is CAISDQRSTDTQYF.

The sample holds a few counts of this clonotype. This CDR3 is CATSRAGRKDEQYF. CDR3 coding DNA: TGTGCCACCAGCAGAGCTGGCAGGAAGGACGAGCAGTACTTC. The rearrangement joins TRBV15 to TRBJ2-7; D not resolved. Germline V lookup: CDR1 LNHNV, CDR2 YYDKDF (reference sequence). V lost 1 base, J lost 5 bases, and 12 bases lay in between. The CDR3 has 14 residues.

The rearrangement links TRBV7-8 to TRBJ2-2, with D unclear. The germline gives CDR1 SGHVS, CDR2 FQNEAQ. The CDR3 contains 15 residues. Trimming took 1 base from V and 2 from J, leaving 8 bases between them. DNA for the CDR3: TGTGCCAGCAGCTTAGACGGCCACAACACCGGGGAGCTGTTTTTT. It specifies CASSLDGHNTGELFF.

This clonotype was recorded at least ten times. The chain combines TRBV4-1 with TRBJ1-1; no clear D. Germline V CDR1 and CDR2: MGHRA, YSYEKL. The CDR3 totals 13 residues. The V gene lost 2 bases and the J gene lost 4 bases, with 8 bases spanning the gap. The CDR3 spells CASSQSGGTEAFF. The CDR3 DNA is TGCGCCAGCAGCCAATCTGGCGGCACTGAAGCTTTCTTT.

This chain links TRBV20-1 with TRBJ2-2; D is uncertain. V was clipped by 1 base and J by 7 bases, with 16 bases between them. Looked up from germline, CDR1 is DFQATT and CDR2 is SNEGSKA (reference sequence). This CDR3 comprises 15 residues. CDR3 bases: TGCAGTGCTAGAGCGATACCAACTACGCGCGGGGAGCTGTTTTTT. It yields the protein CSARAIPTTRGELFF.

This clonotype appeared a few times. This rearrangement joins TRBV4-1 to TRBJ2-1, with TRBD2 identical over 9 bases. Germline lookup yields CDR1 MGHRA and CDR2 YSYEKL. CDR3 length: 15 amino acids. Unmatched junction bases numbered 8, after V lost 4 bases and J lost 7 bases. DNA of the CDR3: TGCGCCAGCAGCCCCTTAGCGGGGGATAGGAATGAGCAGTTCTTC. This codes for CASSPLAGDRNEQFF.

Ten or more counts support this clonotype. This sequence joins TRBV20-1 and TRBJ2-7; 7 bases are a match to TRBD2. The CDR3 runs 15 residues. CDR1 is DFQATT and CDR2 is SNEGSKA in the germline V gene (reference sequence). Unmatched junction bases numbered 15, after V lost 6 bases and J lost 4 bases. The CDR3 region is CSAPGQGGSAYEQYF. The CDR3 DNA is TGCAGTGCCCCAGGGCAGGGCGGGAGCGCGTACGAGCAGTACTTC.

This clonotype was counted many times. The chain uses TRBV6-1 and TRBJ2-2; 9 bases match TRBD1. The CDR3 spans 14 residues. Germline values: CDR1 MNHNS, CDR2 SASEGT. V gave up 6 bases and J gave up 2 bases; unmatched junction bases: 1. CDR3 nucleotides: TGTGCCAGCAGGGACAGGGGTAACACCGGGGAGCTGTTTTTT. Translating gives CASRDRGNTGELFF.

This clonotype has more than one count but fewer than ten. The rearrangement joins TRBV13 to TRBJ2-1; 10 bases are shared with TRBD1. From germline, CDR1 is PRHDT and CDR2 FYEKMQ (reference sequence). The CDR3 is 21 amino acids. With V trimmed by 0 bases and J by 0 bases, 14 bases remained unmatched. The CDR3 protein is CASSLGSDRGPELSSYNEQFF. In nucleotides, the CDR3 is TGTGCCAGCAGCTTAGGCTCCGACAGGGGGCCTGAATTGAGCTCCTACAATGAGCAGTTCTTC. Combining the CDR3 with reference TRBV13 and TRBJ2-1 gives the whole variable domain AAGVIQSPRHLIKEKRETATLKCYPIPRHDTVYWYQQGPGQDPQFLISFYEKMQSDKGSIPDRFSAQQFSDYHSELNMSSLELGDSALYFCASSLGSDRGPELSSYNEQFFGPGTRLTVL.

This rearrangement joins TRBV7-9 to TRBJ2-4; D assignment may be TRBD1 or TRBD2 (5 bases each). Trimming cost V 4 bases and J 2 bases, with 15 bases left between them. Germline-derived CDR1 and CDR2 are SEHNR and FQNEAQ (reference sequence). The CDR3 runs to 16 residues. The CDR3 DNA reads as TGTGCCAGCAGCTCGCGCCCGGGACCAACCAAAAACATTCAGTACTTC. Protein sequence: CASSSRPGPTKNIQYF. Variable domain in full (rest from reference TRBV7-9 and TRBJ2-4): DTGVSQNPRHKITKRGQNVTFRCDPISEHNRLYWYRQTLGQGPEFLTYFQNEAQLEKSRLLSDRFSAERPKGSFSTLEIQRTEQGDSAMYLCASSSRPGPTKNIQYFGAGTRLSVL.

This clonotype was observed many times. The V and J genes are TRBV27 and TRBJ1-6; D call uncertain. The CDR3 has 15 amino acids. Germline V gene lookup returns CDR1 MNHEY and CDR2 SMNVEV (reference sequence). V was clipped by 2 bases and J by 0 bases, with 5 bases between them. CDR3 in amino acids: CASSLLLSYNSPLHF. CDR3 bases: TGTGCCAGCAGTTTACTACTCTCCTATAATTCACCCCTCCACTTT.

This chain connects TRBV4-1 to TRBJ1-3, with 9 bases lining up with TRBD1. The V segment lost 2 bases and the J segment 4 bases; nucleotides outside the gene matches: 12. Germline loops: CDR1 MGHRA, CDR2 YSYEKL. The CDR3 consists of 18 residues. In DNA form, the CDR3 reads TGCGCCAGCAGCCAAACCATACACGGGACAGGGAAAGGAAACACCATATATTTT. Translating it yields CASSQTIHGTGKGNTIYF.

The J gene is TRBJ1-2, the V gene TRBV9; the D is unclear. With 3 bases removed from V and 4 bases from J, the gap between germline ends came to 10 bases. In germline, CDR1 is SGDLS, CDR2 YYNGEE. The CDR3 runs 13 residues. The DNA of the CDR3 is TGTGCCAGCAGCGCGGGTGAAGCCTATGGCTACACCTTC. Protein product: CASSAGEAYGYTF.

The rearrangement links TRBV29-1 to TRBJ2-7; D is possibly TRBD1 (5 bases). The CDR3 runs 13 residues. Trimming left V 5 bases short and J 5 bases short, with 16 bases between. Per germline, CDR1 SQVTM and CDR2 ANQGSEA. DNA of the CDR3: TGCAGCGTTACTGCGACCCCAGGGAACGAGCAGTACTTC. This sequence encodes CSVTATPGNEQYF.

Many counts were recorded for this clonotype. The chain joins TRBV28 to TRBJ1-6, with 7 bases that match TRBD1. Germline values: CDR1 MDHEN, CDR2 SYDVKM. This CDR3 comprises 14 residues. The junction had 3 bases not matched to a gene; V was cut back by 5 bases and J by 5 bases. CDR3 DNA sequence: TGTGCCAGCAGTCAGACAGGGAATAATTCACCCCTCCACTTT. The encoded protein is CASSQTGNNSPLHF.

A few counts support this clonotype. This rearrangement joins TRBV27 to TRBJ1-5; 9 nucleotides line up with TRBD1. The CDR3 loop spans 15 amino acids. The germline gives CDR1 MNHEY, CDR2 SMNVEV (reference sequence). V lost 4 bases, J lost 4 bases, and 5 bases stayed unmatched. The CDR3 bases are TGTGCCAGCAGTTGGACAGGGGAAGAAAATCAGCCCCAGCATTTT. This gives the protein CASSWTGEENQPQHF.

The table lists this clonotype with a few counts. This chain connects TRBV9 to TRBJ2-1, with 14 positions matching TRBD2. Germline V gene sequence: CDR1 SGDLS, CDR2 YYNGEE. V was pared by 4 bases and J by 10 bases, with 10 bases of the junction left unmatched. The CDR3 sequence is 16 residues long. CDR3 residues: CASSPRTSGGPGEQFF. The DNA for the CDR3 is TGTGCCAGCAGCCCGAGGACTAGCGGGGGGCCAGGGGAGCAGTTCTTC.

This clonotype came up many times. This chain links TRBV11-2 with TRBJ2-6; D ambiguous. This CDR3 has 15 residues. With 2 bases removed from V and 2 bases from J, the gap between germline ends came to 7 bases. The germline CDR1 and CDR2 sequences are SGHAT and FQNNGV. CDR3 residues: CASSLREAGANVLTF. DNA for the CDR3: TGTGCCAGCAGCTTACGAGAGGCTGGGGCCAACGTCCTGACTTTC.

With respect to this clonotype: This may be a read error: a much more frequent sequence differs by one nucleotide. V gene TRBV6-1 combines with J gene TRBJ1-1; tentatively, D is TRBD1 (5 bases). This CDR3 has 13 residues. Germline loops: CDR1 MNHNS, CDR2 SASEGT. The DNA of the CDR3 is TGTGCCAGCAGTGGGGGGGGATACACTGAAGCTCTCTTT. This codes for CASSGGGYTEALF.

This clonotype has a count of ten or more. This chain joins TRBV27 and TRBJ1-2; D unresolved. This CDR3 is built from 15 residues. Germline lookup yields CDR1 MNHEY and CDR2 SMNVEV (reference sequence). The V end was cut by 8 bases, the J end by 0 bases, with 16 bases between. The CDR3 nucleotides read TGTGCCAGCTCGCTCGATTCGGGGACTAACTATGGCTACACCTTC. This sequence encodes CASSLDSGTNYGYTF.